Listed here are 27 T cell receptor beta chains from one sample, sequenced in a study of response to subunit inactivated influenza vaccine. Using its own MiXCR run on the RT-PCR reads, TCRdb lists one record per CDR3 protein. Among a few hundred thousand distinct CDR3 sequences listed, around 11% were seen once. These same records also appear under a second study, on T cells expressing NK-cell markers. From that second work: 5'RACE template switching built TCR beta cDNA with unique molecular identifiers.

The sequenced sample was PBMCs from blood, obtained on the day of vaccination. These TCRs come from a man aged 45-60 years who received an inactivated influenza vaccine.

This clonotype was counted ten times or more. This chain links TRBV7-2 with TRBJ2-3; 7 bases fit TRBD1. Germline V gene sequence: CDR1 SGHTA, CDR2 FQGNSA. Unmatched junction bases numbered 9, after V lost 6 bases and J lost 6 bases. The length of the CDR3 is 14 residues. CDR3 region: CASRMTGIKDTQYF. The CDR3 DNA is TGTGCCAGCAGGATGACAGGGATTAAGGATACGCAGTATTTT.

This clonotype was seen ten or more times. The chain has TRBV6-5 and TRBJ2-2; 8 bases fit TRBD2. Germline V gives CDR1 MNHEY, CDR2 SVGAGI. The V gene end was trimmed by 4 bases and the J gene end by 6 bases; junction bases not matched to a gene: 7. This CDR3 is built from 15 residues. DNA of the CDR3: TGTGCCAGCAGTTGGGGACTAGACGTCCCCGGGGAGCTGTTTTTT. This gives the protein CASSWGLDVPGELFF.

The genes are TRBV5-1 and TRBJ2-7, with 11 bases lining up with TRBD2. The CDR3 is 13 residues long. Unmatched junction bases numbered 3, after V lost 5 bases and J lost 5 bases. Germline CDR1 is SGHRS and CDR2 is YFSETQ. The CDR3 spells CASRILAGDEQYF. CDR3 coding DNA: TGCGCCAGCAGAATACTAGCGGGAGACGAGCAGTACTTC.

This clonotype was counted only a few times. The rearrangement links TRBV29-1 to TRBJ2-7; D is unresolved. Germline V gene lookup returns CDR1 SQVTM and CDR2 ANQGSEA. The V gene lost 5 bases and the J gene lost 2 bases, with 13 bases spanning the gap. The CDR3 totals 13 residues. CDR3 residues: CSVSVSQAYEQYF. The CDR3 DNA reads as TGCAGCGTTTCAGTTTCGCAGGCCTACGAGCAGTACTTC.

This clonotype was detected ten times or more. The chain combines TRBV5-1 with TRBJ2-6; D uncertain. The CDR3 runs 16 residues. The germline V gene encodes CDR1 SGHRS and CDR2 YFSETQ. With 0 bases removed from V and 0 bases from J, the gap between germline ends came to 7 bases. DNA for the CDR3: TGCGCCAGCAGCTTGGGTGGCCTCTCTGGGGCCAACGTCCTGACTTTC. It encodes CASSLGGLSGANVLTF. Full variable domain (missing parts from reference TRBV5-1 and TRBJ2-6): KAGVTQTPRYLIKTRGQQVTLSCSPISGHRSVSWYQQTPGQGLQFLFEYFSETQRNKGNFPGRFSGRQFSNSRSEMNVSTLELGDSALYLCASSLGGLSGANVLTFGAGSRLTVL.

The sample holds a few counts of this clonotype. The chain uses TRBV10-3 and TRBJ1-4, with a tentative D call TRBD1 (5 bases). CDR3 length: 14 amino acids. Germline V gene sequence: CDR1 ENHRY, CDR2 SYGVKD. The germline V and J ends were trimmed by 5 bases and 2 bases, with 9 bases remaining between them. The CDR3 DNA follows: TGTGCCATCAGTCCCCGGGACACTAATGAAAAACTGTTTTTT. Translating it yields CAISPRDTNEKLFF.

The gene calls are TRBV10-3 and TRBJ2-3; 11 nucleotides align to TRBD2. There are 16 residues in the CDR3. V was clipped by 3 bases and J by 3 bases; unmatched bases: 5. Germline values: CDR1 ENHRY, CDR2 SYGVKD. CDR3 sequence reads: CAISERTSGSTDTQYF. CDR3 in DNA: TGTGCCATCAGTGAACGAACTAGCGGGAGTACAGATACGCAGTATTTT.

This clonotype was detected only a few times. V is TRBV30 and J is TRBJ2-7; no reliable D call. The CDR3 covers 16 residues. V was cut by 0 bases and J by 5 bases, with 20 bases left in between. CDR1 and CDR2 from the germline V gene are GTSNPN and SVGIG (reference sequence). The CDR3 DNA reads TGTGCCTGGAGTGTACGTTTGGTTGCTGGGGTCCACGAGCAGTACTTC. Its protein product is CAWSVRLVAGVHEQYF.

This clonotype was observed a handful of times. J is TRBJ1-4 and V is TRBV11-2; no clear D. V was pared by 1 base and J by 7 bases, with 19 bases between. CDR3 length equals 17 residues. Germline V gives CDR1 SGHAT, CDR2 FQNNGV. CDR3 DNA: TGTGCCAGCAGCTTAGTATCCGGGCCAAAAGGGAGTGAAAAACTGTTTTTT. Its protein product is CASSLVSGPKGSEKLFF. Using reference TRBV11-2 and TRBJ1-4 for the parts outside the CDR3, the full variable domain is EAGVAQSPRYKIIEKRQSVAFWCNPISGHATLYWYQQILGQGPKLLIQFQNNGVVDDSQLPKDRFSAERLKGVDSTLKIQPAKLEDSAVYLCASSLVSGPKGSEKLFFGSGTQLSVL.

This clonotype was recorded a few times. This rearrangement joins TRBV3-1 to TRBJ2-7, with D tentatively TRBD1 (6 bases). The length of the CDR3 is 13 residues. V dropped 3 bases and J dropped 5 bases, with 11 bases sitting between them. The germline V gene has CDR1 LGHDT and CDR2 YNNKEL (reference sequence). DNA for the CDR3: TGTGCCAGCAGCCAGAGGGGGAGCCACGAGCAGTACTTC. Its protein product is CASSQRGSHEQYF.

The chain recombines TRBV24-1 with TRBJ2-2, with D possibly matching TRBD1 (6 bases). Germline CDR1 reads KGHDR; CDR2 reads SFDVKD. Trimming removed 3 bases from V and 1 base from J, with 11 bases in between. This CDR3 region has 16 residues. The CDR3 protein is CATSDTGQLNTGELFF. The CDR3 coding sequence is TGTGCCACCAGTGATACGGGACAACTGAACACCGGGGAGCTGTTTTTT.

This clonotype was observed at least ten times. This rearrangement joins TRBV20-1 to TRBJ2-2; weak D call: TRBD2 (6 bases). CDR1 is DFQATT, CDR2 SNEGSKA, per germline (reference sequence). V was pared by 6 bases and J by 2 bases, with 13 bases between. The CDR3 sequence is 14 residues long. CDR3 in amino acids: CSAVRGGNTGELFF. The CDR3 DNA reads TGCAGTGCAGTACGGGGAGGTAACACCGGGGAGCTGTTTTTT.

This clonotype was counted a few times. The chain has TRBV2 and TRBJ2-3; possibly TRBD1 for D (6 bases). The CDR3 spans 13 residues. Germline values: CDR1 SNHLY, CDR2 FYNNEI. Trimming pared 3 bases from V and 5 bases from J, leaving 9 bases between. This CDR3 reads CASSDLRGDTQYF. CDR3 sequence (DNA): TGTGCCAGCAGTGACCTCAGGGGAGATACGCAGTATTTT. Using reference TRBV2 and TRBJ2-3 for the parts outside the CDR3, the full variable domain is EPEVTQTPSHQVTQMGQEVILRCVPISNHLYFYWYRQILGQKVEFLVSFYNNEISEKSEIFDDQFSVERPDGSNFTLKIRSTKLEDSAMYFCASSDLRGDTQYFGPGTRLTVL.

The J gene is TRBJ2-1, the V gene TRBV11-3, with D maybe TRBD1 (5 bases). V lost 3 bases and J 10 bases, leaving 10 bases between the germline ends. Germline CDR1 and CDR2: SGHNT and YENEEA. The CDR3 extends over 12 amino acids. Here the CDR3 reads CASSFGYREQFF. The CDR3 DNA reads as TGTGCCAGCAGCTTCGGCTACAGGGAGCAGTTCTTC.

A remark on this clonotype: A much larger clone lies one base from this, so it may be a read error. J is TRBJ2-3 and V is TRBV20-1; maybe TRBD2 (6 bases). The V gene's germline CDR1 is DFQATT and CDR2 SNEGSKA (reference sequence). Deletions cut 5 bases from V and 11 bases from J, with 17 bases between. The CDR3 runs to 12 residues. For the CDR3, the DNA is TGCAGTGCTTCTAGCGCGACCCATATGCAGTATTTT. Translated: CSASSATHMQYF.

V usage is TRBV7-2 and J usage is TRBJ2-5; D unresolved. Germline CDR1 and CDR2: SGHTA and FQGNSA. This CDR3 contains 12 residues. Trimming removed 6 bases at V and 5 bases at J, with 10 bases between. The CDR3 region is CASRQSFETQYF. The CDR3 DNA sequence: TGTGCCAGCAGACAGAGCTTTGAGACCCAGTACTTC. Filled out from reference TRBV7-2 and TRBJ2-5, the complete variable domain reads GAGVSQSPSNKVTEKGKDVELRCDPISGHTALYWYRQSLGQGLEFLIYFQGNSAPDKSGLPSDRFSAERTGGSVSTLTIQRTQQEDSAVYLCASRQSFETQYFGPGTRLLVL.

This clonotype showed up just a few times. V usage is TRBV20-1 and J usage is TRBJ1-1; tentative D call: TRBD1 (6 bases). The CDR3 sequence is 14 residues long. V lost 0 bases to trimming and J lost 5 bases, with 13 bases between them. Germline CDR1 DFQATT, CDR2 SNEGSKA (reference sequence). The CDR3 reads CSARDPGGGTEAFF. CDR3 nucleotide sequence: TGCAGTGCTAGAGATCCCGGGGGCGGAACTGAAGCTTTCTTT.

This clonotype was observed many times. J is TRBJ1-1 and V is TRBV10-3; D remains ambiguous. The germline CDR1 and CDR2 sequences are ENHRY and SYGVKD. The V gene lost 0 bases and the J gene lost 6 bases, with 14 bases spanning the gap. The length of the CDR3 is 15 residues. CDR3 sequence reads: CAISESLDQLAEAFF. As DNA, the CDR3 is TGTGCCATCAGTGAGTCCCTGGACCAATTGGCTGAAGCTTTCTTT.

J is TRBJ2-7 and V is TRBV2; 9 nucleotides align to TRBD2. V lost 4 bases and J lost 2; bases outside the gene matches: 3. Germline V CDR1 and CDR2: SNHLY, FYNNEI. The length of the CDR3 is 14 residues. CDR3 residues: CASSAEREAYEQYF. The CDR3 DNA is TGTGCCAGCAGTGCGGAGCGGGAGGCCTACGAGCAGTACTTC. Full variable domain (missing parts from reference TRBV2 and TRBJ2-7): EPEVTQTPSHQVTQMGQEVILRCVPISNHLYFYWYRQILGQKVEFLVSFYNNEISEKSEIFDDQFSVERPDGSNFTLKIRSTKLEDSAMYFCASSAEREAYEQYFGPGTRLTVT.

This clonotype was observed a few times. The rearrangement uses TRBV4-1 and TRBJ2-7; tentative D call: TRBD1 (5 bases). CDR1 is MGHRA and CDR2 is YSYEKL in the germline V gene. Trimming pared 1 base from V and 6 bases from J, leaving 13 bases between. The CDR3 has 14 amino acids. The CDR3 loop is CASSQAPRAGEQYF. The DNA of the CDR3 is TGCGCCAGCAGCCAAGCGCCCAGGGCTGGCGAGCAGTACTTC.

V and J are TRBV5-1 and TRBJ2-3, with D unclear. This CDR3 has 14 residues. The ends were cut back, 1 base at V and 4 bases at J, with 10 bases in the middle. From germline, CDR1 is SGHRS and CDR2 YFSETQ. CDR3 DNA: TGCGCCAGCAGCTTGACCGCTCCCCCAGATACGCAGTATTTT. Translation: CASSLTAPPDTQYF.

The genes are TRBV11-1 and TRBJ1-1, with D unresolved. The V end was cut by 1 base, the J end by 4 bases, with 28 bases between. The germline V gene encodes CDR1 SGHAT and CDR2 FQDESV (reference sequence). This CDR3 region has 20 residues. The CDR3 spells CASSLVPVFGRNGTSTEAFF. In DNA form, the CDR3 reads TGTGCCAGCAGCTTAGTCCCCGTATTTGGGCGAAATGGAACAAGCACTGAAGCTTTCTTT.

This clonotype was counted many times. V usage is TRBV7-7 and J usage is TRBJ2-2; 11 nucleotides align to TRBD2. The V segment lost 5 bases and the J segment 6 bases; nucleotides outside the gene matches: 11. The CDR3 contains 17 residues. Germline CDR1 is SSHAT and CDR2 is FNYEAQ (reference sequence). The CDR3 nucleotides are TGTGCCAGCAGCGCCCGACTAGTAGCGGGAGGGCCCGGGGAGCTGTTTTTT. Translated: CASSARLVAGGPGELFF.

This clonotype turned up a few times. The CDR3 protein is CASSLVPQGARETQYF. The DNA of the CDR3 is TGCGCCAGCAGCTTGGTTCCACAGGGGGCTAGGGAGACCCAGTACTTC. V is TRBV5-1 and J is TRBJ2-5; 9 bases fit TRBD1. After removal of 0 bases from V and 5 bases from J, the junction contained 8 bases not matched to a gene. The CDR3 spans 16 residues. In germline, CDR1 is SGHRS, CDR2 YFSETQ.

V gene TRBV5-1 combines with J gene TRBJ2-1; D uncertain. Trimming removed 0 bases from V and 5 bases from J, with 6 bases in between. CDR3 length: 13 amino acids. In germline, CDR1 is SGHRS, CDR2 YFSETQ. CDR3: CASSLALHNEQFF. CDR3 nucleotide sequence: TGCGCCAGCAGCTTGGCCTTGCACAATGAGCAGTTCTTC.

J is TRBJ1-1 and V is TRBV12-3 or TRBV12-4, with 7 nucleotides matching TRBD1. This CDR3 comprises 14 residues. V shed 7 bases, J shed 8 bases, and the junction held 13 bases outside the gene matches. The CDR3: CASTLTGKMNEAFF. The CDR3 DNA reads TGTGCCAGCACCTTGACAGGGAAGATGAACGAAGCTTTCTTT.

The chain uses TRBV12-3 or TRBV12-4 and TRBJ2-7, with 7 bases that match TRBD1. The ends lost 6 bases at V and 0 bases at J; junction bases unmatched: 8. The CDR3 has 15 residues. The CDR3 is CASSLGTDSSYEQYF. The CDR3 DNA reads TGTGCCAGCAGCCTAGGGACAGATAGCTCCTACGAGCAGTACTTC.